What follows describes a single T cell receptor (beta chain). The antigen remains unidentified. A multiplex PCR was run with 60 Vbeta primers and 13 Jbeta primers. Original processing methods: Later, an analysis found tens of millions of unique TCR beta chains, and roughly 9.9 million of these were shared. Using immunoSEQ multiplex PCR, the repertoire was profiled, and TCRdb retains in-frame clones only, with some absent. V, J and clone size derive from that table, while D and trimming were established from the DNA sequence. The sample data list tens of thousands of clones. This CDR3 comprises 13 residues. The germline CDR1 and CDR2 sequences are MDHEN and SYDVKM. The data belong to a study of cytomegalovirus exposure and HLA in healthy donors. Study in general: Falling in the Caucasian-associated ancestry cluster were about four fifths of approximately 410 genotyped donors. Findings and caveats of the study: Because they were indistinguishable, some V segments, including TRBV6-2 and TRBV6-3, were excluded. HLA restriction was apparent for most CMV-associated TCR beta chains in a later analysis.

This chain joins TRBV28 and TRBJ2-5; D not certain. With the DNA end fitting TRBJ2-7 better, the J assignment may be wrong. Sequencing input: PBMCs. This clonotype originated in a male donor in good health and CMV-seronegative. As DNA, the CDR3 is TGTGCCAGCAGTTTAAAGCTAAGCTACGAGCAGTACTTC. Translating gives CASSLKLSYEQYF.